Below are 26 T cell receptor beta chains sequenced from a single sample in a study of CD8+CD57+ T cells in acquired aplastic anemia. Researchers used genomic DNA as the template to profile TCR beta VDJ and CDR3. TCRdb redid the calling of the reads with MiXCR, one entry per CDR3 protein. The sample lists roughly 160,000 distinct CDR3 sequences, 71% occurring once. Selection for sequencing was limited to patients who had shown CD8+CD57+ cell expansion by flow cytometry. The sequencing input was sorted CD4+, CD8+, or CD8+CD57+ T cells (not recorded which) from PBMCs. These receptors all come from a human donor with aplastic anemia.

This sequence joins TRBV2 and TRBJ2-3; 15 nucleotides align to TRBD2. Losses at the gene ends were 6 bases for V and 2 bases for J; bases not matched to a gene: 6. Germline CDR1 and CDR2: SNHLY and FYNNEI. The CDR3 is 17 residues long. CDR3: CASSGTSGGPPTDTQYF. The DNA of the CDR3 is TGTGCCAGCAGCGGGACTAGCGGGGGGCCCCCCACAGATACGCAGTATTTT.

The chain is built from TRBV2 and TRBJ2-7; no firm D call. V was cut by 7 bases and J by 2 bases, with 9 bases left in between. Germline V gene data show CDR1 as SNHLY and CDR2 as FYNNEI. The CDR3 contains 12 residues. The chain's CDR3 is CASIRRTYEQYF. CDR3 nucleotide sequence: TGTGCCAGCATTAGAAGAACCTACGAGCAGTACTTC. Full variable domain (outside the CDR3, taken from reference TRBV2 and TRBJ2-7): EPEVTQTPSHQVTQMGQEVILRCVPISNHLYFYWYRQILGQKVEFLVSFYNNEISEKSEIFDDQFSVERPDGSNFTLKIRSTKLEDSAMYFCASIRRTYEQYFGPGTRLTVT.

This clonotype was seen a few times. The rearrangement uses TRBV20-1 and TRBJ1-2; D possibly corresponds to TRBD1 (5 bases). Per the germline V gene, CDR1 is DFQATT and CDR2 is SNEGSKA (reference sequence). Trimming removed 0 bases from V and 8 bases from J, with 7 bases in between. The CDR3 spans 11 residues. The CDR3 DNA reads as TGCAGTGCTAGAGAGGGGCCGGGCTACACCTTC. Its protein is CSAREGPGYTF.

V gene TRBV7-8 combines with J gene TRBJ1-3, with D unclear. The CDR3 spans 18 residues. CDR1 is SGHVS, CDR2 FQNEAQ, per germline. Trimming shortened V by 5 bases and J by 2 bases, and 22 bases separated the two germline ends. The CDR3 nucleotides are TGTGCCAGCAGCACCGGCCCTGCTCGGATAACACCTGGAAACACCATATATTTT. This sequence encodes CASSTGPARITPGNTIYF.

Only one count was recorded for this clonotype. The J gene is TRBJ2-2, the V gene TRBV19; D remains unclear. This CDR3 is built from 14 residues. Germline-derived CDR1 and CDR2 are LNHDA and SQIVND (reference sequence). Trimming pared 7 bases from V and 2 bases from J, leaving 11 bases between. CDR3 sequence (DNA): TGTGCCAGTACGTCCCGAGTAAACACCGGGGAGCTGTTTTTT. Residues: CASTSRVNTGELFF.

The chain uses TRBV6-1 and TRBJ2-7; possibly TRBD1 or TRBD2 for D (5 bases each). This CDR3 spans 14 amino acids. Looked up from germline, CDR1 is MNHNS and CDR2 is SASEGT. V was trimmed by 4 bases and J by 3 bases, leaving 13 bases between them. CDR3 nucleotides: TGTGCCAGCAGTGTCGGCGAGGGGAGCTACGAGCAGTACTTC. Translated: CASSVGEGSYEQYF.

This chain connects TRBV24-1 to TRBJ1-2; 7 bases map to TRBD1. The junction had 4 bases not matched to a gene; V was cut back by 5 bases and J by 2 bases. Germline V gene data show CDR1 as KGHDR and CDR2 as SFDVKD. The CDR3 loop spans 14 amino acids. CDR3 sequence (DNA): TGTGCCACCAGTGCGACAGGGACAAACTATGGCTACACCTTC. Amino acid sequence: CATSATGTNYGYTF.

V and J are TRBV6-6 and TRBJ2-7; 12 nucleotides agree with TRBD2. The germline gives CDR1 MNHNY, CDR2 SVGAGI (reference sequence). The junction had 5 bases not matched to a gene; V was cut back by 4 bases and J by 4 bases. The CDR3 length is 15 residues. The CDR3, as DNA: TGTGCCAGCAGTTTCAGGACTAGCGGGGCTTACGAGCAGTACTTC. It is translated as CASSFRTSGAYEQYF.

The V gene is TRBV9, the J gene TRBJ2-5; D gene ambiguous. The germline V gene encodes CDR1 SGDLS and CDR2 YYNGEE. V lost 3 bases to trimming and J lost 2 bases, with 14 bases between them. This CDR3 is built from 15 residues. The CDR3 bases are TGTGCCAGCAGCGCGACATCGTTCCTTCAAGAGACCCAGTACTTC. Residues: CASSATSFLQETQYF.

This sequence joins TRBV24-1 and TRBJ2-5; 7 nucleotides line up with TRBD1. J was trimmed by 4 bases and V by 3 bases; bases with no gene match: 7. CDR3 length: 15 amino acids. Per germline, CDR1 KGHDR and CDR2 SFDVKD. CDR3 DNA sequence: TGTGCCACCAGTGATAGAGTAGGACAGGCAGAGACCCAGTACTTC. Its translation: CATSDRVGQAETQYF.

This clonotype was counted at least ten times. Here the CDR3 DNA reads TGTGCCAGCACCTGGGATAATTCACCCCTCCACTTT. The encoded protein is CASTWDNSPLHF. The chain couples TRBV11-3 to TRBJ1-6, with D unresolved. V lost 7 bases to trimming and J lost 5 bases, with 6 bases between them. The CDR3 runs 12 residues. Looked up from germline, CDR1 is SGHNT and CDR2 is YENEEA.

The chain joins TRBV7-2 to TRBJ2-3; D call uncertain. Looked up from germline, CDR1 is SGHTA and CDR2 is FQGNSA. This CDR3 comprises 11 residues. The ends were cut back, 4 bases at V and 8 bases at J, with 7 bases in the middle. Here the CDR3 DNA reads TGTGCCAGCAGCTCTTTGATTACGCAGTATTTT. It specifies CASSSLITQYF.

The chain recombines TRBV20-1 with TRBJ2-3; D not certain. The V gene's germline CDR1 is DFQATT and CDR2 SNEGSKA (reference sequence). The CDR3 is 13 amino acids. V dropped 6 bases and J dropped 0 bases, with 10 bases sitting between them. CDR3 DNA: TGCAGTGCCCCCAGTTATAGCACAGATACGCAGTATTTT. It translates to CSAPSYSTDTQYF.

The V gene is TRBV28, the J gene TRBJ2-7, with D perhaps TRBD1 (6 bases). V lost 3 bases to trimming and J lost 3 bases, with 9 bases between them. Germline V gene sequence: CDR1 MDHEN, CDR2 SYDVKM. The CDR3 is made up of 13 amino acids. This chain's CDR3 is CASSFFRGYEQYF. CDR3 bases: TGTGCCAGCAGTTTTTTCAGGGGCTACGAGCAGTACTTC.

This clonotype turned up a few times. The rearrangement links TRBV7-8 to TRBJ2-7; the match to TRBD1 covers 8 bases. The germline CDR1 and CDR2 sequences are SGHVS and FQNEAQ. J gave up 3 bases and V 3 bases, and 7 bases lay outside the gene matches. This CDR3 is 15 amino acids long. The CDR3 DNA reads as TGTGCCAGCAGCTTCACCGGACAGGGTTACTACGAGCAGTACTTC. This codes for CASSFTGQGYYEQYF.

This clonotype was counted between two and nine times. The chain carries TRBV7-2 and TRBJ1-6, with 8 bases lining up with TRBD1. From germline, CDR1 is SGHTA and CDR2 FQGNSA. The V segment lost 7 bases and the J segment 10 bases; nucleotides outside the gene matches: 9. There are 14 residues in the CDR3. The CDR3 protein is CASTQSRGLSPLHF. In DNA, the CDR3 is TGTGCCAGCACCCAAAGCAGGGGGCTGTCACCCCTCCACTTT.

The V call is TRBV19, the J call TRBJ1-6, with D perhaps TRBD1 (6 bases). This CDR3 has 15 residues. Germline CDR1 LNHDA, CDR2 SQIVND (reference sequence). V was clipped by 3 bases and J by 6 bases, with 12 bases between them. CDR3 residues: CASSILQGTNSPLHF. DNA for the CDR3: TGTGCCAGTAGTATTCTCCAGGGGACTAATTCACCCCTCCACTTT.

The chain combines TRBV20-1 with TRBJ2-7; D gene unclear. The V end lost 0 bases, the J end lost 0 bases, and 12 bases lay between the germline ends. CDR1 is DFQATT, CDR2 SNEGSKA, per germline (reference sequence). The CDR3 loop spans 15 amino acids. CDR3 protein: CSARDGASLSYEQYF. In nucleotides, the CDR3 is TGCAGTGCTAGAGATGGTGCATCTCTCTCCTACGAGCAGTACTTC.

On this clonotype itself: This may be a read error: a much more frequent sequence differs by one nucleotide. The chain carries TRBV7-2 and TRBJ1-2; TRBD1 matches at 9 bases. Germline V lookup: CDR1 SGHTA, CDR2 FQGNSA. The CDR3 is 15 residues long. V was clipped by 3 bases and J by 4 bases; unmatched bases: 6. The CDR3 region is CASSLDRGSVYGYTF. CDR3 DNA sequence: TGTGCCAGCAGCTTGGACAGGGGTTCAGTCTATGGCTACACCTTC.

The rearrangement uses TRBV20-1 and TRBJ2-7, with D unclear. CDR1 is DFQATT, CDR2 SNEGSKA, per germline (reference sequence). V was cut by 0 bases and J by 5 bases, with 5 bases left in between. This CDR3 is 11 amino acids long. CDR3: CSARDPDEQYF. The CDR3 coding sequence is TGCAGTGCTAGAGACCCGGACGAGCAGTACTTC.

This clonotype has a handful of counts. In DNA, the CDR3 is TGCAGTGCTAGAGCCGCCAGGGAAGGCCACTACGAGCAGTACTTC. It is translated as CSARAAREGHYEQYF. The rearrangement uses TRBV20-1 and TRBJ2-7; a possible D gene is TRBD1 (5 bases). With 1 base removed from V and 3 bases from J, the gap between germline ends came to 16 bases. This CDR3 has 15 amino acids. CDR1 is DFQATT and CDR2 is SNEGSKA in the germline V gene (reference sequence).

The chain combines TRBV4-3 with TRBJ2-5, with 10 bases that match TRBD2. The CDR3 loop spans 18 amino acids. J lost 4 bases, V lost 1 base, and 12 bases had no gene match. Germline V CDR1 and CDR2: LGHNA, YSLEER. CDR3 loop: CASSQVIQRGGVRETQYF. CDR3 bases: TGCGCCAGCAGCCAAGTGATCCAGCGGGGGGGAGTGAGAGAGACCCAGTACTTC.

The chain employs TRBV29-1 and TRBJ2-7; tentatively, D is TRBD1 or TRBD2 (6 bases each). CDR1 SQVTM and CDR2 ANQGSEA come from the germline V gene. The CDR3 is 11 amino acids. V lost 6 bases and J 7 bases, leaving 13 bases between the germline ends. This CDR3 reads CSVTRGVEQYF. In DNA form, the CDR3 reads TGCAGCGTGACTAGGGGGGTGGAGCAGTACTTC.

Only a few counts were recorded for this clonotype. This sequence joins TRBV30 and TRBJ2-2, with 8 nucleotides matching TRBD2. The CDR3 loop spans 15 amino acids. J lost 0 bases, V lost 5 bases, and 5 bases had no gene match. The germline V gene has CDR1 GTSNPN and CDR2 SVGIG (reference sequence). CDR3 region: CAWSREDSNTGELFF. DNA of the CDR3: TGTGCCTGGTCGCGGGAGGACTCGAACACCGGGGAGCTGTTTTTT. Full variable domain (rest looked up from reference TRBV30 and TRBJ2-2): SQTIHQWPATLVQPVGSPLSLECTVEGTSNPNLYWYRQAAGRGLQLLFYSVGIGQISSEVPQNLSASRPQDRQFILSSKKLLLSDSGFYLCAWSREDSNTGELFFGEGSRLTVL.

V usage is TRBV19 and J usage is TRBJ1-5; 10 bases match TRBD1. The ends lost 6 bases at V and 6 bases at J; junction bases unmatched: 11. The CDR3 length is 16 residues. Germline V gene lookup returns CDR1 LNHDA and CDR2 SQIVND (reference sequence). CDR3 protein: CASSRQGQGGGQPQHF. In nucleotides, the CDR3 is TGTGCCAGTAGCCGCCAAGGACAGGGGGGGGGTCAGCCCCAGCATTTT.

This sequence joins TRBV7-6 and TRBJ2-7, with a weak D call TRBD1 (7 bases). The V end was cut by 6 bases, the J end by 0 bases, with 15 bases between. The CDR3 consists of 15 residues. Germline assignment: CDR1 SGHVS and CDR2 FNYEAQ. The DNA for the CDR3 is TGTGCCAGCAGGCTCGCCCAGGGGGGCTCCTACGAGCAGTACGTC. The encoded protein is CASRLAQGGSYEQYV.